This TCR beta chain originates from a study of T cells in localized non-small cell lung cancer. A word on this clone: Its cognate antigen is unknown.

Here immunoSEQ multiplex PCR was the method, and the copy in TCRdb shows in-frame clones only, minus some. The sample lists 55,000 to 65,000 clones; about 90% were seen once. The study, taken as a whole, reports: Heterogeneity stays possible, as sequencing covered only one tumor region. Uninvolved adjacent lung showed peak T cell clonality, exceeding tumor. When the top 100 tumor clones were examined, a median approximately 57 of them also appeared in the adjacent lung, which was paired and uninvolved. In the blood, greater T cell density corresponded to longer overall survival.

This clonotype was sampled from a man aged 40-75 years with stage I squamous cell lung carcinoma. The sequencing here drew on peripheral blood, taken before any cancer treatment.

CDR3 region: CASSLLAGLLTDTQYF. The CDR3 DNA is TGTGCCAGCAGCTTACTAGCGGGATTGTTGACAGATACGCAGTATTTT. The chain combines TRBV7-3 with TRBJ2-3, with 9 bases matching TRBD2. Germline V gene data show CDR1 as SGHTA and CDR2 as FQGTGA. CDR3 length: 16 residues. The trim removed 2 bases at V and 3 bases at J, leaving 6 bases unmatched.